The 22 T cell receptor beta chains reported below all come from one sample, sequenced in a study of cytomegalovirus exposure and HLA in healthy donors. Assay used: immunoSEQ multiplex PCR; TCRdb lists only in-frame clones, some missing. The sample gives 160,000 or so clones, about 83% of which show up once; about 1.5% is in the top ten. The sample consisted of PBMCs. Receptors were obtained from a woman aged 30 to 39 in good health and CMV-seronegative.

The CDR3 loop is CSAKRTGELFF. The CDR3 DNA reads TGCAGTGCTAAGAGGACCGGGGAGCTGTTTTTT. J is TRBJ2-2 and V is TRBV20-1; D is undetermined. The germline gives CDR1 DFQATT, CDR2 SNEGSKA (reference sequence). V was clipped by 4 bases and J by 5 bases, with 5 bases between them. This CDR3 spans 11 amino acids.

V usage is TRBV18 and J usage is TRBJ1-2, with 9 positions matching TRBD1. The CDR3 has 16 amino acids. Germline loops: CDR1 KGHSH, CDR2 LQKENI. V was pared by 4 bases and J by 8 bases, with 14 bases of the junction left unmatched. The CDR3 loop reads CASSRLSPGTGLGYTF. The DNA of the CDR3 is TGTGCCAGCTCACGACTAAGTCCCGGGACAGGGTTGGGCTACACCTTC.

V usage is TRBV5-1 and J usage is TRBJ1-2; D uncertain. Trimming cost V 4 bases and J 4 bases, with 5 bases left between them. Germline V gene lookup returns CDR1 SGHRS and CDR2 YFSETQ. The length of the CDR3 is 11 residues. CDR3 region: CASSDSYGYTF. CDR3 nucleotides: TGCGCCAGCAGCGATAGCTATGGCTACACCTTC.

The J gene is TRBJ2-7, the V gene TRBV4-3; 12 nucleotides match TRBD2. The J segment lost 5 bases and the V segment lost 1 base, leaving 0 bases of the junction unmatched. The CDR3 consists of 14 residues. Germline V gene sequence: CDR1 LGHNA, CDR2 YSLEER. The CDR3 sequence is CASSQGLAGDEQYF. As DNA, the CDR3 is TGCGCCAGCAGCCAAGGACTAGCGGGGGACGAGCAGTACTTC.

The chain combines TRBV18 with TRBJ1-1; D not resolved. Germline CDR1 reads KGHSH; CDR2 reads LQKENI. The CDR3 has 15 residues. Trimming took 3 bases from V and 4 from J, leaving 15 bases between them. CDR3 coding DNA: TGTGCCAGCTCACCCGCCTACGGTCTTGGCACTGAAGCTTTCTTT. Its translation is CASSPAYGLGTEAFF.

The V gene is TRBV2, the J gene TRBJ1-5; 10 bases match TRBD1. The CDR3 totals 15 residues. CDR1 and CDR2 from the germline V gene are SNHLY and FYNNEI. The V and J ends lost 3 bases and 7 bases, in that order; junction bases with no gene match: 6. The CDR3 protein is CASSDSRTGGQPQHF. CDR3 coding DNA: TGTGCCAGCAGTGACTCTAGGACAGGGGGGCAGCCCCAGCATTTT.

The sample holds one count of this clone. V usage is TRBV5-1 and J usage is TRBJ2-2; 10 nucleotides match TRBD1. The CDR3 sequence is 16 residues long. Per the germline V gene, CDR1 is SGHRS and CDR2 is YFSETQ. The junction had 7 bases not matched to a gene; V was cut back by 4 bases and J by 4 bases. CDR3 region: CASSGWTGGSTGELFF. Here the CDR3 DNA reads TGCGCCAGCAGCGGCTGGACAGGGGGGAGCACCGGGGAGCTGTTTTTT.

V and J are TRBV7-9 and TRBJ1-2; D possibly corresponds to TRBD1 (5 bases). CDR3 length: 12 amino acids. Per germline, CDR1 SEHNR and CDR2 FQNEAQ (reference sequence). V lost 1 base and J 5 bases, leaving 5 bases between the germline ends. The CDR3 is CASSLEGYGYTF. The DNA for the CDR3 is TGTGCCAGCAGCTTAGAGGGGTATGGCTACACCTTC.

The J gene is TRBJ2-1, the V gene TRBV9; 9 nucleotides agree with TRBD2. With 3 bases clipped from V and 1 base from J, the junction kept 8 bases outside the gene matches. The CDR3 extends over 17 amino acids. The germline V gene has CDR1 SGDLS and CDR2 YYNGEE. CDR3 residues: CASSEPHSGGSYNEQFF. The CDR3, as DNA: TGTGCCAGCAGCGAACCCCATAGCGGGGGATCCTACAATGAGCAGTTCTTC.

The rearrangement joins TRBV7-2 to TRBJ1-3, with 9 bases matching TRBD1. V shed 2 bases, J shed 4 bases, and the junction held 3 bases outside the gene matches. The V gene's germline CDR1 is SGHTA and CDR2 FQGNSA. The CDR3 has 15 amino acids. The CDR3 region has the DNA TGTGCCAGCAGCTTACCTGGGACAGGGGGAAACACCATATATTTT. The encoded protein is CASSLPGTGGNTIYF.

The chain employs TRBV2 and TRBJ2-1; possible D gene TRBD2, 5 bases. Germline CDR1 reads SNHLY; CDR2 reads FYNNEI. V lost 7 bases to trimming and J lost 8 bases, with 21 bases between them. The CDR3 is 15 residues long. The CDR3 DNA is TGTGCCAGCAAGCCAAACACGGGGTTCAACGATGAGCAGTTCTTC. Protein: CASKPNTGFNDEQFF.

The chain recombines TRBV6-1 with TRBJ2-7; tentative D call: TRBD2 (5 bases). CDR3 length equals 15 residues. Germline CDR1 reads MNHNS; CDR2 reads SASEGT. Trimming shortened V by 0 bases and J by 2 bases, and 11 bases separated the two germline ends. The chain's CDR3 is CASSEAVWETYEQYF. The CDR3, as DNA: TGTGCCAGCAGTGAAGCGGTGTGGGAGACCTACGAGCAGTACTTC.

The rearrangement joins TRBV4-2 to TRBJ1-1, with no clear D. The CDR3 is made up of 14 amino acids. V gave up 0 bases and J gave up 1 base, with 6 bases separating them. The germline CDR1 and CDR2 sequences are LGHNA and YNFKEQ. The CDR3 sequence is CASSQDTENTEAFF. The CDR3 nucleotides are TGTGCCAGCAGCCAAGATACAGAGAACACTGAAGCTTTCTTT.

This chain uses TRBV7-9 with TRBJ1-1; D gene unclear. Germline V gene sequence: CDR1 SEHNR, CDR2 FQNEAQ (reference sequence). V was trimmed by 3 bases and J by 4 bases, leaving 15 bases between them. The CDR3 length is 15 residues. CDR3: CASSFPTLGGTEAFF. The CDR3 nucleotides are TGTGCCAGCAGCTTCCCTACGTTAGGCGGCACTGAAGCTTTCTTT.

The count of this clone is one. The gene calls are TRBV27 and TRBJ1-1; no firm D call. The germline CDR1 and CDR2 sequences are MNHEY and SMNVEV (reference sequence). CDR3 length: 16 residues. V gave up 0 bases and J gave up 1 base, with 12 bases separating them. CDR3 protein: CASSLSGPGRNTEAFF. Written as DNA, the CDR3 is TGTGCCAGCAGTTTATCAGGCCCCGGGAGGAACACTGAAGCTTTCTTT.

The chain is built from TRBV6-5 and TRBJ2-7; 7 bases line up with TRBD1. The CDR3 contains 13 residues. Trimming cost V 6 bases and J 4 bases; bases outside gene matches: 6. From germline, CDR1 is MNHEY and CDR2 SVGAGI. The CDR3 region is CASRRGRIYEQYF. The CDR3 DNA follows: TGTGCCAGCAGGAGGGGGCGGATTTACGAGCAGTACTTC.

V usage is TRBV6-1 and J usage is TRBJ1-5, with 11 bases lining up with TRBD1. Germline CDR1 MNHNS, CDR2 SASEGT. V lost 7 bases and J lost 4; bases outside the gene matches: 6. The CDR3 consists of 15 residues. This chain's CDR3 is CASTRGTGGNQPQHF. In nucleotides, the CDR3 is TGTGCCAGCACCCGGGGGACAGGGGGAAATCAGCCCCAGCATTTT.

This clone was recorded once. The chain links TRBV9 to TRBJ2-5; TRBD1 matches at 8 bases. CDR1 SGDLS and CDR2 YYNGEE come from the germline V gene. Unmatched junction bases numbered 4, after V lost 1 base and J lost 5 bases. The CDR3 has 14 amino acids. The CDR3 DNA reads as TGTGCCAGCAGCGTAAGGACAGGGATGGAGACCCAGTACTTC. Protein sequence: CASSVRTGMETQYF.

The V and J genes are TRBV5-4 and TRBJ1-6; TRBD1 might be the D (5 bases). CDR1 and CDR2 from the germline V gene are SGHNT and YYREEE (reference sequence). CDR3 length: 14 residues. Trimming took off 2 bases at V and 5 bases at J, with 8 bases between the two ends. The CDR3 is CASSFGRDNSPLHF. The DNA for the CDR3 is TGTGCCAGCAGCTTCGGCAGGGATAATTCACCCCTCCACTTT. The full variable domain, rest sourced from reference TRBV5-4 and TRBJ1-6, is ETGVTQSPTHLIKTRGQQVTLRCSSQSGHNTVSWYQQALGQGPQFIFQYYREEENGRGNFPPRFSGLQFPNYSSELNVNALELDDSALYLCASSFGRDNSPLHFGNGTRLTVT.

The chain is built from TRBV19 and TRBJ2-3; D perhaps matches TRBD2 (7 bases). The CDR3 contains 13 residues. Trimming left V 7 bases short and J 2 bases short, with 10 bases between. Germline CDR1 reads LNHDA; CDR2 reads SQIVND (reference sequence). In DNA, the CDR3 is TGTGCCAGTACCGGGGGGCACACAGATACGCAGTATTTT. The encoded protein is CASTGGHTDTQYF.

The J gene is TRBJ2-3, the V gene TRBV5-4, with 8 positions matching TRBD2. The CDR3 is made up of 18 amino acids. Germline V CDR1 and CDR2: SGHNT, YYREEE (reference sequence). J was trimmed by 3 bases and V by 4 bases; bases with no gene match: 16. CDR3 sequence: CASSRPGGAQGSTDTQYF. The CDR3 DNA follows: TGTGCCAGCAGCCGCCCGGGGGGGGCGCAGGGGTCAACAGATACGCAGTATTTT.

The CDR3 DNA follows: TGTGCCAGCAGCTTACAAGGCGGGCAGGGGGATTTTTACACCTTC. Amino acids: CASSLQGGQGDFYTF. The rearrangement uses TRBV11-2 and TRBJ1-2; 7 bases match TRBD1. This CDR3 contains 15 residues. The ends lost 2 bases at V and 11 bases at J; junction bases unmatched: 14. The germline CDR1 and CDR2 sequences are SGHAT and FQNNGV.